This T cell receptor beta chain was found in a study of Graves' ophthalmopathy and Graves' hyperthyroidism. Pregnant or lactating patients and those with other autoimmune diseases or uncontrolled infections were excluded. This CDR3 is 13 amino acids long. Germline assignment: CDR1 SGHTS and CDR2 YDEGEE. Trimming removed 4 bases at V and 7 bases at J, with 15 bases between. Amplified material comprised TCR beta CDR3 regions derived from RNA transcripts. RT-PCR was first run with HTBI primers, then multiplex PCR in a second round. TCRdb re-analysed the multiplex PCR reads in MiXCR, keeping a single row per CDR3 protein. The table lists approximately 210,000 distinct CDR3 sequences, roughly 27% of them singletons.

The chain joins TRBV5-8 to TRBJ2-7; perhaps D is TRBD1 or TRBD2 (5 bases each). The source material was peripheral blood. This receptor was identified in a man aged 50 to 59 with Graves' ophthalmopathy. CDR3 amino acids: CASSRTGRIEQYF. In DNA form, the CDR3 reads TGTGCCAGCAGCCGTACGGGGCGTATTGAGCAGTACTTC.